The 22 T cell receptor beta chains below all came from one sample that was sequenced in a study of cytomegalovirus exposure and HLA in healthy donors. PCR amplification relied on 60 Vbeta primers (plus 13 Jbeta primers). Clones were sequenced by immunoSEQ multiplex PCR, and TCRdb holds only the in-frame ones, with some missing. The repertoire holds roughly 170,000 clones, with about 75% as singletons. The specimen was PBMCs. These receptors originate from a female donor in good health and CMV-seronegative.

V gene TRBV6-5 combines with J gene TRBJ1-1; D is ambiguous. Trimming removed 2 bases from V and 8 bases from J, with 15 bases in between. CDR3 length equals 14 residues. CDR1 MNHEY and CDR2 SVGAGI come from the germline V gene. The CDR3 DNA reads TGTGCCAGCAGTTACGGGCCGGAGGTTATGGAAGCTTTCTTT. Its translation: CASSYGPEVMEAFF.

CDR3 bases: TGTGCCAGCAGCTTCCGCGCGGGGTCCTCCACAGATACGCAGTATTTT. As protein: CASSFRAGSSTDTQYF. The J gene is TRBJ2-3, the V gene TRBV7-3; D may be TRBD2 (6 bases). The CDR3 is 16 residues long. The V and J ends lost 3 bases and 2 bases respectively, with 15 bases between them. Germline lookup yields CDR1 SGHTA and CDR2 FQGTGA. The variable domain in full, with the rest retrieved from reference TRBV7-3 and TRBJ2-3, is GAGVSQTPSNKVTEKGKYVELRCDPISGHTALYWYRQSLGQGPEFLIYFQGTGAADDSGLPNDRFFAVRPEGSVSTLKIQRTERGDSAVYLCASSFRAGSSTDTQYFGPGTRLTVL.

This clone turned up a few times. In DNA, the CDR3 is TGTGCCAGCAGCCCCAGCGGGAACACAGATACGCAGTATTTT. This codes for CASSPSGNTDTQYF. This chain joins TRBV6-5 and TRBJ2-3, with 7 bases identical to TRBD2. CDR3 length equals 14 residues. Germline trimming cut 6 bases from V and 2 bases from J; bases unmatched to any gene: 5. The V gene's germline CDR1 is MNHEY and CDR2 SVGAGI.

The V gene is TRBV19, the J gene TRBJ2-5; D is perhaps TRBD1 (7 bases). This CDR3 is built from 14 residues. Germline V CDR1 and CDR2: LNHDA, SQIVND (reference sequence). V shed 3 bases and J shed 4 bases, with 12 bases lying between them. CDR3 region: CASSMPGGRETQYF. DNA of the CDR3: TGTGCCAGTAGTATGCCAGGGGGGCGAGAGACCCAGTACTTC.

The chain employs TRBV11-2 and TRBJ2-7; D ambiguous. The CDR3 runs to 16 residues. Trimming pared 5 bases from V and 4 bases from J, leaving 21 bases between. Germline values: CDR1 SGHAT, CDR2 FQNNGV. DNA of the CDR3: TGTGCCAGCAGCGCCCATTTAGATCCCTACGGGTACGAGCAGTACTTC. Protein sequence: CASSAHLDPYGYEQYF.

The chain links TRBV4-3 to TRBJ1-5; D unresolved. This CDR3 has 15 residues. V lost 0 bases to trimming and J lost 6 bases, with 12 bases between them. Germline V lookup: CDR1 LGHNA, CDR2 YSLEER. The CDR3 loop is CASSQDLTQSQPQHF. Here the CDR3 DNA reads TGCGCCAGCAGCCAAGATCTTACACAAAGTCAGCCCCAGCATTTT.

This clone has only a few counts. The chain couples TRBV10-3 to TRBJ1-1, with 8 nucleotides matching TRBD1. Germline CDR1 and CDR2: ENHRY and SYGVKD. This CDR3 comprises 16 residues. The ends lost 11 bases at V and 0 bases at J; junction bases unmatched: 14. CDR3 DNA sequence: TGTGCCTCTGCACCGGGACAGGTACAGATGAACACTGAAGCTTTCTTT. This translates into CASAPGQVQMNTEAFF.

V and J are TRBV7-9 and TRBJ2-1; 7 positions agree with TRBD2. Germline CDR1 SEHNR, CDR2 FQNEAQ (reference sequence). The CDR3 sequence is 14 residues long. V dropped 1 base and J dropped 6; count of bases not matched to a gene: 3. The CDR3 protein is CASSLGASGNEQFF. CDR3 DNA: TGTGCCAGCAGCTTAGGGGCTAGCGGCAATGAGCAGTTCTTC.

This clone was counted only a few times. The genes are TRBV6-1 and TRBJ1-5, with 7 bases that match TRBD1. CDR3 length: 15 residues. CDR1 and CDR2 from the germline V gene are MNHNS and SASEGT. Trimming took 11 bases from V and 6 from J; bases not matched to a gene: 16. The CDR3 is CACWGRQGQSQPQHF. The CDR3, as DNA: TGTGCCTGTTGGGGAAGACAGGGACAGAGTCAGCCCCAGCATTTT.

The sample holds many counts of this clone. The rearrangement joins TRBV4-1 to TRBJ1-1; 9 nucleotides match TRBD1. V was pared by 2 bases and J by 12 bases, with 7 bases of the junction left unmatched. This CDR3 is 13 amino acids long. Germline V gene sequence: CDR1 MGHRA, CDR2 YSYEKL. The CDR3 sequence: CASSQTGGRASFF. The DNA for the CDR3 is TGCGCCAGCAGCCAAACAGGGGGCCGAGCCTCTTTCTTT.

As DNA, the CDR3 is TGTGCCACCGGGACTAGCGGCTCGGATACGCAGTATTTT. It codes for CATGTSGSDTQYF. The genes are TRBV7-2 and TRBJ2-3; TRBD2 agrees at 11 bases. The CDR3 is 13 amino acids. Per the germline V gene, CDR1 is SGHTA and CDR2 is FQGNSA. V lost 10 bases to trimming and J lost 6 bases; unmatched junction nucleotides: 6.

The V gene is TRBV18, the J gene TRBJ2-5; maybe TRBD1 (5 bases). CDR1 is KGHSH, CDR2 LQKENI, per germline. V shed 0 bases and J shed 5 bases, with 19 bases lying between them. The CDR3 runs to 17 residues. This CDR3 reads CASSPPGAGYFAETQYF. CDR3 coding DNA: TGTGCCAGCTCACCACCGGGTGCAGGGTATTTTGCTGAGACCCAGTACTTC.

The rearrangement links TRBV11-2 to TRBJ2-7, with 7 bases lining up with TRBD2. Unmatched junction bases numbered 4, after V lost 7 bases and J lost 1 base. CDR1 and CDR2 from the germline V gene are SGHAT and FQNNGV. CDR3 length: 13 residues. The CDR3: CASTSSGSYEQYF. The CDR3 nucleotides are TGTGCCAGCACCAGTAGCGGGTCCTACGAGCAGTACTTC.

Only a few counts were recorded for this clone. V usage is TRBV5-1 and J usage is TRBJ1-2; 10 positions agree with TRBD1. The CDR3 runs to 14 residues. Germline assignment: CDR1 SGHRS and CDR2 YFSETQ. V shed 7 bases, J shed 5 bases, and the junction held 8 bases outside the gene matches. CDR3 in amino acids: CASYKDRGFYGYTF. Here the CDR3 DNA reads TGCGCCAGCTACAAGGACAGGGGGTTTTATGGCTACACCTTC.

V and J are TRBV18 and TRBJ1-5; D is undetermined. Trimming removed 2 bases from V and 10 bases from J, with 12 bases in between. From germline, CDR1 is KGHSH and CDR2 LQKENI. This CDR3 has 13 amino acids. CDR3 sequence reads: CASSPGPDLPQHF. In DNA form, the CDR3 reads TGTGCCAGCTCACCAGGCCCAGATTTACCCCAGCATTTT.

The chain has TRBV5-1 and TRBJ1-4, with 8 bases identical to TRBD1. The V gene's germline CDR1 is SGHRS and CDR2 YFSETQ. The CDR3 spans 14 residues. V shed 6 bases, J shed 6 bases, and the junction held 7 bases outside the gene matches. The CDR3, as DNA: TGCGCCAGCAACCTCGGGACAGGTGATGAAAAACTGTTTTTT. Its translation is CASNLGTGDEKLFF.

The chain uses TRBV11-2 and TRBJ2-7, with 11 bases that match TRBD1. The CDR3 spans 16 residues. In germline, CDR1 is SGHAT, CDR2 FQNNGV. V was clipped by 1 base and J by 3 bases; unmatched bases: 5. CDR3 DNA sequence: TGTGCCAGCAGCTTAGGAGGGACAGGGGGGAACTACGAGCAGTACTTC. Amino acid sequence: CASSLGGTGGNYEQYF.

The CDR3 loop reads CASRRGGTEETQYF. The DNA of the CDR3 is TGTGCCAGCAGAAGGGGGGGAACCGAGGAGACCCAGTACTTC. The genes are TRBV2 and TRBJ2-5; tentative D call: TRBD2 (7 bases). Looked up from germline, CDR1 is SNHLY and CDR2 is FYNNEI. Trimming took 6 bases from V and 5 from J, leaving 16 bases between them. The CDR3 covers 14 residues.

J is TRBJ1-5 and V is TRBV5-5; 9 bases are a match to TRBD1. Germline V gene data show CDR1 as SGHKS and CDR2 as YYEKEE (reference sequence). Trimming cost V 4 bases and J 5 bases; bases outside gene matches: 7. CDR3 length: 15 residues. DNA of the CDR3: TGTGCCAGCAGCACTACAACAGGGGGCCATCAGCCCCAGCATTTT. Translation gives CASSTTTGGHQPQHF.

The chain carries TRBV11-2 and TRBJ2-1, with no clear D. V was clipped by 1 base and J by 6 bases, with 7 bases between them. This CDR3 comprises 13 residues. The germline gives CDR1 SGHAT, CDR2 FQNNGV. The CDR3 bases are TGTGCCAGCAGCTTAGTACAGTTCAATGAGCAGTTCTTC. This translates into CASSLVQFNEQFF.

The V gene is TRBV7-3, the J gene TRBJ2-1; D ambiguous. In germline, CDR1 is SGHTA, CDR2 FQGTGA. Between the trimmed V and J ends, which lost 0 bases and 5 bases, there was a span of 5 bases. The CDR3 is made up of 13 amino acids. The CDR3 DNA reads as TGTGCCAGCAGCTTAACTTCGGACAATGAGCAGTTCTTC. Translated, it gives CASSLTSDNEQFF.

This clone has just a few counts. The chain combines TRBV28 with TRBJ1-2, with D perhaps TRBD1 (6 bases). Germline V gene data show CDR1 as MDHEN and CDR2 as SYDVKM. The CDR3 consists of 15 residues. V was clipped by 3 bases and J by 8 bases, with 19 bases between them. In DNA form, the CDR3 reads TGTGCCAGCAGTTTGTTACCCTCAGGGGCGAGAGGCTACACCTTC. As protein: CASSLLPSGARGYTF.